The 14 T cell receptor beta chains reported below all come from one sample, sequenced in a study of vaccination effects on CD4 cells after COVID-19. The data were produced by immunoSEQ multiplex PCR, yet TCRdb's version contains in-frame clones alone and is incomplete. The data contain approximately 78,000 clones, around 81% of them singletons. Antigens of these TCRs are unknown. Before any sequencing was done, the ViraFEST assay used viral peptide pools to expand antigen-specific CD4+ T cells. Cultured cells yielded isolated CD4+ T cells after 10 to 11 days. Participants completed two doses of the BNT162b2 or mRNA-1273 vaccine. The input for sequencing was CD4+ T cells from PBMCs cultured with HCoV-229E spike peptides, taken after COVID-19 vaccination. The receptors originated from a human donor who received a COVID-19 vaccine.

The chain combines TRBV3-1 (or the pseudogene TRBV3-2) with TRBJ2-2; unclear D gene. Germline-derived CDR1 and CDR2 are LGHDT and YNNKEL (reference sequence). Between the trimmed V and J ends, which lost 1 base and 7 bases, there was a span of 10 bases. This CDR3 spans 14 amino acids. CDR3 in DNA: TGTGCCAGCAGCCAAGCGGGCATAGGCGGGGAGCTGTTTTTT. It encodes CASSQAGIGGELFF.

This clone was seen more than once but under ten times. J is TRBJ2-1 and V is TRBV7-3; TRBD2 agrees at 8 bases. V was clipped by 4 bases and J by 8 bases; unmatched bases: 10. Germline values: CDR1 SGHTA, CDR2 FQGTGA. This CDR3 is 15 amino acids long. CDR3 bases: TGTGCCAGCAGCTCTCTCCCGGGGGGGTCCTATGAGCAGTTCTTC. Its protein product is CASSSLPGGSYEQFF.

The chain is built from TRBV15 and TRBJ1-3; D gene uncertain. The length of the CDR3 is 16 residues. Germline CDR1 reads LNHNV; CDR2 reads YYDKDF (reference sequence). V was cut by 0 bases and J by 2 bases, with 11 bases left in between. The CDR3 sequence is CATSRDLEGTGNTIYF. DNA for the CDR3: TGTGCCACCAGCAGAGATCTGGAAGGGACTGGAAACACCATATATTTT.

This chain links TRBV4-1 with TRBJ2-3; D gene ambiguous. Trimming took 5 bases from V and 3 from J, leaving 6 bases between them. In germline, CDR1 is MGHRA, CDR2 YSYEKL. This CDR3 contains 12 residues. CDR3 DNA: TGCGCCAGCAGCGCTAGGACAGATACGCAGTATTTT. This encodes CASSARTDTQYF.

This clone has more than one count but fewer than ten. The rearrangement uses TRBV24-1 and TRBJ2-1, with unresolved D. The CDR3 is 11 residues long. V was clipped by 9 bases and J by 7 bases, with 9 bases between them. The germline V gene encodes CDR1 KGHDR and CDR2 SFDVKD. The CDR3 protein is CATATFNEQFF. The DNA for the CDR3 is TGTGCCACCGCGACTTTTAATGAGCAGTTCTTC.

This clone was found a few times. This sequence joins TRBV6-5 and TRBJ1-2, with D possibly matching TRBD1 (5 bases). V lost 2 bases and J lost 9, with 22 bases in between. The CDR3 sequence is 16 residues long. Germline values: CDR1 MNHEY, CDR2 SVGAGI. CDR3 nucleotide sequence: TGTGCCAGCAGTTACAGTCCGGGGCCTACGCGGTATAGCTACACCTTC. This sequence encodes CASSYSPGPTRYSYTF.

The V and J genes are TRBV3-1 (or the pseudogene TRBV3-2) and TRBJ1-6; unclear D gene. V was cut by 3 bases and J by 9 bases, with 6 bases left in between. The CDR3 consists of 12 residues. Germline loops: CDR1 LGHDT, CDR2 YNNKEL (reference sequence). CDR3 sequence: CASSHLGSPLHF. The CDR3 region has the DNA TGTGCCAGCAGCCATTTGGGTTCACCCCTCCACTTT.

The chain uses TRBV9 and TRBJ2-5; 7 bases line up with TRBD2. This CDR3 is built from 14 residues. The V and J ends lost 2 bases and 1 base, in that order; junction bases with no gene match: 2. Germline V CDR1 and CDR2: SGDLS, YYNGEE. In DNA form, the CDR3 reads TGTGCCAGCAGCGTGGGGGGGAGCCAAGAGACCCAGTACTTC. Amino acid sequence: CASSVGGSQETQYF.

V and J are TRBV7-2 and TRBJ1-2; D might be TRBD1 (6 bases). From germline, CDR1 is SGHTA and CDR2 FQGNSA. The V gene lost 5 bases and the J gene lost 6 bases, with 13 bases spanning the gap. The CDR3 is made up of 13 amino acids. This chain's CDR3 is CASSPQGSHGYTF. As DNA, the CDR3 is TGTGCCAGCAGCCCACAGGGTTCCCATGGCTACACCTTC.

J is TRBJ2-3 and V is TRBV18; 8 bases line up with TRBD1. This CDR3 is built from 15 residues. Germline values: CDR1 KGHSH, CDR2 LQKENI. V gave up 4 bases and J gave up 4 bases; unmatched junction bases: 7. In DNA, the CDR3 is TGTGCCAGCTCACTGGGACAGGTGCAGGCAGATACGCAGTATTTT. It yields the protein CASSLGQVQADTQYF.

The chain combines TRBV30 with TRBJ1-3; D not resolved. Germline V lookup: CDR1 GTSNPN, CDR2 SVGIG (reference sequence). V lost 4 bases and J lost 3, with 4 bases in between. The CDR3 has 11 amino acids. The CDR3 loop reads CAWIGGNTIYF. Written as DNA, the CDR3 is TGTGCCTGGATCGGTGGAAACACCATATATTTT.

This chain joins TRBV28 and TRBJ1-4; D remains ambiguous. The germline CDR1 and CDR2 sequences are MDHEN and SYDVKM. Deletions cut 7 bases from V and 7 bases from J, with 13 bases between. The CDR3 loop spans 13 amino acids. Written as DNA, the CDR3 is TGTGCCAGCAACATTCCGGGGAGTGAAAAACTGTTTTTT. Protein: CASNIPGSEKLFF.

The chain couples TRBV14 to TRBJ2-3, with 11 bases lining up with TRBD2. The ends lost 4 bases at V and 8 bases at J; junction bases unmatched: 14. Germline CDR1 SGHDN, CDR2 FVKESK. There are 17 residues in the CDR3. The CDR3 sequence is CASSPLAGGGLRATQYF. The CDR3 region has the DNA TGTGCCAGCAGCCCCTTAGCGGGGGGGGGCTTAAGGGCTACGCAGTATTTT.

V usage is TRBV25-1 and J usage is TRBJ2-2, with unresolved D. In germline, CDR1 is MGHDK, CDR2 SYGVNS. The CDR3 is made up of 12 amino acids. V lost 6 bases to trimming and J lost 1 base, with 3 bases between them. The CDR3 is CASRQNTGELFF. In nucleotides, the CDR3 is TGTGCCAGCAGACAGAACACCGGGGAGCTGTTTTTT.